This T cell receptor beta chain stems from a study of T cell repertoires in cytomegalovirus infection. Across the whole study: Recently identified HLA-C-restricted and well-studied HLA-B-restricted CMV epitopes were used. Carrying CMV and the relevant HLA type showed in public TCR beta signatures.

CDR1 SEHNR and CDR2 FQNEAQ come from the germline V gene (reference sequence). Trimming removed 5 bases from V and 2 bases from J, with 5 bases in between. The CDR3 consists of 12 residues. Points on this clonotype: Its antigen is currently unknown.

TCRdb reprocessed the reads with MiXCR, giving one entry per CDR3 protein. The table has about 500,000 distinct CDR3 sequences, about 33% seen once. This receptor was obtained from a human donor in good health (CMV status not recorded). Some clones in this sample may be carry-over from other donors' samples. The V and J genes are TRBV7-9 and TRBJ2-3; D gene uncertain. The sample in question was cultured PBMCs, obtained from culture after CMV antigen stimulation. CDR3: CASSGDTDTQYF. DNA of the CDR3: TGTGCCAGCAGCGGGGACACAGATACGCAGTATTTT.